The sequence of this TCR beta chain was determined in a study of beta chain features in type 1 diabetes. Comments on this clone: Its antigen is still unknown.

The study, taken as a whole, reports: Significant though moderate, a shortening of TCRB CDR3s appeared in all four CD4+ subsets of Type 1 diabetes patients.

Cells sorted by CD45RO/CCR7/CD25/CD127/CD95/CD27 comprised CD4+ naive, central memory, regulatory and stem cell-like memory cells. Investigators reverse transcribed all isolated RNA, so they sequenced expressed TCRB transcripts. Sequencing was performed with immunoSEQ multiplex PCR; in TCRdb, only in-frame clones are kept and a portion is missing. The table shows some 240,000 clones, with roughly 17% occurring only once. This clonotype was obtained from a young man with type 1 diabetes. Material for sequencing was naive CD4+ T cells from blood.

CDR3 sequence: CASSPVGGWQETQYF. CDR3 sequence (DNA): TGTGCCAGCAGCCCCGTAGGGGGGTGGCAAGAGACCCAGTACTTC. This rearrangement joins TRBV7-2 to TRBJ2-5; TRBD1 or TRBD2 may be the D gene (6 bases each). The CDR3 is made up of 15 amino acids. Germline V CDR1 and CDR2: SGHTA, FQGNSA. Trimming took off 5 bases at V and 2 bases at J, with 15 bases between the two ends.